A single sample gave rise to the 18 T cell receptor beta chains below, sequenced in a study of response to subunit inactivated influenza vaccine. TCRdb called the RT-PCR reads again in MiXCR, with one record for every CDR3 protein. The profile covers 550,000 to 650,000 distinct CDR3 sequences, with 12% appearing a single time and roughly 10% taken by the ten largest. The sample consisted of PBMCs from blood, taken on the day of vaccination. Source of these receptors: a man aged 45-60 years who received an inactivated influenza vaccine.

This clonotype was observed many times. The chain is built from TRBV5-1 and TRBJ2-7; 10 nucleotides match TRBD1. Per germline, CDR1 SGHRS and CDR2 YFSETQ. Trimming cost V 7 bases and J 2 bases; bases outside gene matches: 6. The CDR3 is made up of 14 amino acids. This CDR3 reads CASASGQGAYEQYF. CDR3 in DNA: TGCGCCAGCGCCTCAGGACAGGGGGCCTACGAGCAGTACTTC.

The chain is built from TRBV5-1 and TRBJ2-5; D remains unclear. Germline V gene lookup returns CDR1 SGHRS and CDR2 YFSETQ. Trimming cost V 5 bases and J 1 base, with 9 bases left between them. The CDR3 covers 13 residues. The CDR3 DNA follows: TGCGCCAGCAGGAGGAATCCCCAAGAGACCCAGTACTTC. It translates to CASRRNPQETQYF. The variable domain in full, completed from reference TRBV5-1 and TRBJ2-5, reads KAGVTQTPRYLIKTRGQQVTLSCSPISGHRSVSWYQQTPGQGLQFLFEYFSETQRNKGNFPGRFSGRQFSNSRSEMNVSTLELGDSALYLCASRRNPQETQYFGPGTRLLVL.

This clonotype has a count of ten or more. The chain is built from TRBV12-3 or TRBV12-4 and TRBJ2-5; 7 bases are a match to TRBD1. The CDR3 has 14 residues. V lost 6 bases to trimming and J lost 4 bases; unmatched junction nucleotides: 8. Here the CDR3 reads CASSLTGAGETQYF. CDR3 DNA sequence: TGTGCCAGCAGCTTAACAGGGGCAGGAGAGACCCAGTACTTC.

This clonotype was counted between two and nine times. V and J are TRBV5-5 and TRBJ2-1, with D tentatively TRBD1 (6 bases). The CDR3 consists of 17 residues. V shed 4 bases and J shed 4 bases, with 21 bases lying between them. Germline lookup yields CDR1 SGHKS and CDR2 YYEKEE (reference sequence). This chain's CDR3 is CASSPIPGHSIYNEQFF. DNA for the CDR3: TGTGCCAGCAGCCCTATCCCGGGACATAGTATATACAATGAGCAGTTCTTC.

This clonotype has only a few counts. V is TRBV4-3 and J is TRBJ2-1; D is perhaps TRBD2 (6 bases). The V gene lost 2 bases and the J gene lost 2 bases, with 10 bases spanning the gap. CDR1 is LGHNA, CDR2 YSLEER, per germline. The CDR3 totals 15 residues. CDR3 residues: CASSQNGGTYNEQFF. CDR3 nucleotide sequence: TGCGCCAGCAGCCAAAACGGGGGAACCTACAATGAGCAGTTCTTC.

The table lists this clonotype with a few counts. The chain uses TRBV2 and TRBJ2-4, with 9 bases that match TRBD1. This CDR3 spans 13 amino acids. Germline V lookup: CDR1 SNHLY, CDR2 FYNNEI. Trimming removed 8 bases from V and 6 bases from J; junction bases left unmatched: 5. Written as DNA, the CDR3 is TGTGCCAGCGAGGGGGGACAGGGAAACATTCAGTACTTC. Translation: CASEGGQGNIQYF.

The rearrangement joins TRBV5-1 to TRBJ2-3, with TRBD2 matching over 14 bases. Germline V lookup: CDR1 SGHRS, CDR2 YFSETQ. Unmatched junction bases numbered 16, after V lost 4 bases and J lost 6 bases. CDR3 length equals 19 residues. The CDR3 here is CASSPGTSGGPFVWDTQYF. For the CDR3, the DNA is TGCGCCAGCAGCCCGGGGACTAGCGGGGGACCCTTTGTGTGGGATACGCAGTATTTT.

This clonotype has a handful of counts. The rearrangement links TRBV2 to TRBJ1-5, with a weak D call TRBD1 (5 bases). Trimming shortened V by 6 bases and J by 0 bases, and 15 bases separated the two germline ends. The CDR3 covers 16 residues. Germline V gene sequence: CDR1 SNHLY, CDR2 FYNNEI. The CDR3 DNA reads as TGTGCCAGCAGACCTCAGGGTAGTGTTAGCAATCAGCCCCAGCATTTT. It translates to CASRPQGSVSNQPQHF.

CDR3 loop: CASSSGQYYGYTF. The CDR3 DNA follows: TGTGCCAGTAGTTCGGGACAGTACTATGGCTACACCTTC. The chain combines TRBV19 with TRBJ1-2, with 7 positions matching TRBD1. Germline CDR1 LNHDA, CDR2 SQIVND (reference sequence). The CDR3 runs 13 residues. Unmatched junction bases numbered 3, after V lost 5 bases and J lost 3 bases.

The table lists this clonotype with many counts. This chain joins TRBV10-3 and TRBJ2-7; 7 bases are a match to TRBD1. Looked up from germline, CDR1 is ENHRY and CDR2 is SYGVKD. The CDR3 extends over 13 amino acids. Trimming at V came to 0 bases and at J to 12 bases, leaving 8 bases not matched to a gene. The CDR3 DNA reads TGTGCCATCAGTGAGTCAGAGGACAGGCCAGGGTACTTC. Residues: CAISESEDRPGYF.

This clonotype showed up just a few times. The V gene is TRBV7-3, the J gene TRBJ2-3; a weak D match, TRBD2 (5 bases). V was trimmed by 5 bases and J by 6 bases, leaving 18 bases between them. Germline V gene sequence: CDR1 SGHTA, CDR2 FQGTGA. The CDR3 has 15 residues. The CDR3 sequence is CASSPSSLPGDTQYF. DNA of the CDR3: TGTGCCAGCAGCCCTAGCAGCCTCCCCGGTGATACGCAGTATTTT.

This clonotype was found a few times. The rearrangement joins TRBV4-1 to TRBJ2-3; TRBD1 might be the D (6 bases). The V end lost 0 bases, the J end lost 1 base, and 14 bases lay between the germline ends. The CDR3 extends over 17 amino acids. The germline gives CDR1 MGHRA, CDR2 YSYEKL. The CDR3 region is CASSQDTLAGGTDTQYF. Written as DNA, the CDR3 is TGCGCCAGCAGCCAAGATACGTTGGCAGGGGGCACAGATACGCAGTATTTT.

The V call is TRBV20-1, the J call TRBJ2-1; D may be TRBD1 or TRBD2 (5 bases each). Trimming shortened V by 0 bases and J by 1 base, and 16 bases separated the two germline ends. The CDR3 contains 17 residues. Per the germline V gene, CDR1 is DFQATT and CDR2 is SNEGSKA (reference sequence). The DNA of the CDR3 is TGCAGTGCTAGAGATATTTGGGACGGCCGGTCCTACAATGAGCAGTTCTTC. It codes for CSARDIWDGRSYNEQFF.

The chain couples TRBV10-3 to TRBJ2-3; TRBD2 agrees at 7 bases. Trimming took 5 bases from V and 4 from J; bases not matched to a gene: 9. The V gene's germline CDR1 is ENHRY and CDR2 SYGVKD. The CDR3 is made up of 15 amino acids. CDR3 amino acids: CAISRGGSSSDTQYF. The CDR3, as DNA: TGTGCCATCAGTCGCGGCGGGAGCTCGTCAGATACGCAGTATTTT.

The gene calls are TRBV25-1 and TRBJ2-7; 9 bases agree with TRBD1. V lost 6 bases and J lost 6; bases outside the gene matches: 6. There are 13 residues in the CDR3. CDR1 is MGHDK, CDR2 SYGVNS, per germline. In DNA form, the CDR3 reads TGTGCCAGCAGGGACAGGGGCCCATCCGAGCAGTACTTC. As protein: CASRDRGPSEQYF.

This clonotype was observed a few times. The chain couples TRBV7-9 to TRBJ2-2; D unresolved. The germline V gene encodes CDR1 SEHNR and CDR2 FQNEAQ (reference sequence). CDR3 size: 16 residues. V gave up 5 bases and J gave up 2 bases, with 15 bases separating them. The DNA for the CDR3 is TGTGCCAGCAGCCCCGCCGGGTCACGAAACACCGGGGAGCTGTTTTTT. This encodes CASSPAGSRNTGELFF.

This clonotype occurred many times. V gene TRBV7-2 combines with J gene TRBJ2-4; 10 nucleotides align to TRBD2. V was pared by 5 bases and J by 13 bases, with 11 bases of the junction left unmatched. The CDR3 has 14 residues. From germline, CDR1 is SGHTA and CDR2 FQGNSA. The chain's CDR3 is CASSVSGGPGEQYF. The CDR3 nucleotides read TGTGCCAGCAGCGTTAGCGGGGGGCCGGGGGAACAGTACTTC.

The table lists this clonotype with a few counts. The CDR3 spells CSASDHAGANVLTF. The CDR3 region has the DNA TGCAGTGCTAGCGACCACGCTGGGGCCAACGTCCTGACTTTC. The chain uses TRBV20-1 and TRBJ2-6; no reliable D call. V lost 3 bases to trimming and J lost 2 bases, with 8 bases between them. Germline V gives CDR1 DFQATT, CDR2 SNEGSKA (reference sequence). The CDR3 spans 14 residues.